This T cell receptor beta chain was recovered during a study of response to subunit inactivated influenza vaccine. TCRdb re-called the RT-PCR reads through MiXCR, storing one row per CDR3 protein. The data show approximately 480,000 distinct CDR3 sequences, approximately 10% seen once. Per the germline V gene, CDR1 is SEHNR and CDR2 is FQNEAQ (reference sequence). Trimming cost V 0 bases and J 1 base; bases outside gene matches: 5. This CDR3 has 17 residues. The origin of this receptor is a man aged 50 to 59 who received an inactivated influenza vaccine. The material sequenced was PBMCs from blood, taken about 6 weeks after vaccination. J is TRBJ2-7 and V is TRBV7-9, with 11 bases identical to TRBD1. The CDR3 DNA follows: TGTGCCAGCAGCTTAGCGCTCGGGACAGGGGGATCCTACGAGCAGTACTTC. Translated, it gives CASSLALGTGGSYEQYF.